The 24 T cell receptor beta chains reported below all come from one sample, sequenced in a study of T cells after yellow fever vaccination. Using its own MiXCR run on the 5' RACE reads, TCRdb lists one record per CDR3 protein. The sample shows about 73,000 distinct CDR3 sequences, around 7.7% of them seen only once. Specimen: CD8+ T cells sorted from PBMCs, collected on the day of the yellow fever booster vaccination. The receptors shown here come from a man younger than 40 who received the YFV17D yellow fever vaccine.

Many counts were recorded for this clonotype. V gene TRBV18 combines with J gene TRBJ2-7; possibly TRBD2 for D (5 bases). The V and J ends lost 1 base and 2 bases respectively, with 15 bases between them. Germline CDR1 KGHSH, CDR2 LQKENI. CDR3 size: 16 residues. The DNA of the CDR3 is TGTGCCAGCTCACCACAAGGTGGCCTAGCCCCCTACGAGCAGTACTTC. Translating it yields CASSPQGGLAPYEQYF.

The V and J genes are TRBV7-9 and TRBJ1-5; D unclear. Trimming took 2 bases from V and 3 from J, leaving 5 bases between them. There are 13 residues in the CDR3. Germline V lookup: CDR1 SEHNR, CDR2 FQNEAQ (reference sequence). The DNA of the CDR3 is TGTGCCAGCAGCTTACACGACAATCAGCCCCAGCATTTT. The encoded protein is CASSLHDNQPQHF. Drawing the rest from reference TRBV7-9 and TRBJ1-5, the complete variable domain is DTGVSQNPRHKITKRGQNVTFRCDPISEHNRLYWYRQTLGQGPEFLTYFQNEAQLEKSRLLSDRFSAERPKGSFSTLEIQRTEQGDSAMYLCASSLHDNQPQHFGDGTRLSIL.

This clonotype was picked up many times. The chain recombines TRBV7-3 with TRBJ2-2, with D perhaps matching TRBD2 (6 bases). The CDR3 spans 15 residues. The V gene lost 4 bases and the J gene lost 0 bases, with 9 bases spanning the gap. In germline, CDR1 is SGHTA, CDR2 FQGTGA. CDR3 bases: TGTGCCAGCAGCTCGGCGGGAACGAACACCGGGGAGCTGTTTTTT. Protein: CASSSAGTNTGELFF.

There are a few counts of this clonotype. The CDR3 DNA follows: TGTGCCAGCAGCAACGACAGGGGGTCCTATAATTCACCCCTCCACTTT. Translating gives CASSNDRGSYNSPLHF. The V gene is TRBV11-2, the J gene TRBJ1-6; 9 positions agree with TRBD1. Germline lookup yields CDR1 SGHAT and CDR2 FQNNGV. Trimming at V came to 5 bases and at J to 1 base, leaving 3 bases not matched to a gene. The CDR3 is 16 amino acids.

V and J are TRBV6-2 or TRBV6-3 and TRBJ2-1; no definite D call. Deletions cut 6 bases from V and 4 bases from J, with 4 bases between. Germline V CDR1 and CDR2: MNHEY, SVGEGT. The CDR3 is 11 amino acids. CDR3 region: CASREYNEQFF. CDR3 nucleotide sequence: TGTGCCAGCAGGGAGTACAATGAGCAGTTCTTC.

This chain uses TRBV5-4 with TRBJ2-5; 10 bases are shared with TRBD2. Germline assignment: CDR1 SGHNT and CDR2 YYREEE (reference sequence). This CDR3 spans 14 amino acids. J was trimmed by 5 bases and V by 4 bases; bases with no gene match: 5. CDR3 protein: CASSLAGAGETQYF. CDR3 nucleotides: TGTGCCAGCAGCCTAGCGGGAGCGGGGGAGACCCAGTACTTC.

This clonotype was counted a few times. The rearrangement joins TRBV5-8 to TRBJ2-7; a possible D gene is TRBD1 (6 bases). Deletions cut 4 bases from V and 0 bases from J, with 17 bases between. CDR1 and CDR2 (germline): SGHTS, YDEGEE. The CDR3 contains 16 residues. Written as DNA, the CDR3 is TGTGCCAGCAGCCAGGGGTCCGGGAAGAGCTCCTACGAGCAGTACTTC. As protein: CASSQGSGKSSYEQYF.

CDR3 in DNA: TGTGCCAGCAGCGTACCGGGGGGGACCCCACCTTGGGAGCAGTACTTC. Its translation: CASSVPGGTPPWEQYF. The chain is built from TRBV7-9 and TRBJ2-7, with TRBD2 matching 8 bases. The CDR3 sequence is 16 residues long. The germline gives CDR1 SEHNR, CDR2 FQNEAQ (reference sequence). V trimming: 5 bases; J trimming: 7 bases; junction bases outside the gene matches: 16. The whole variable domain, filled in from reference TRBV7-9 and TRBJ2-7, reads DTGVSQNPRHKITKRGQNVTFRCDPISEHNRLYWYRQTLGQGPEFLTYFQNEAQLEKSRLLSDRFSAERPKGSFSTLEIQRTEQGDSAMYLCASSVPGGTPPWEQYFGPGTRLTVT.

This clonotype was found many times. This rearrangement joins TRBV12-3 or TRBV12-4 to TRBJ2-7; 7 positions agree with TRBD1. The V and J ends lost 3 bases and 1 base, in that order; junction bases with no gene match: 6. The CDR3 has 15 residues. The CDR3 DNA reads TGTGCCAGCAGTTTTTCCGACAGGGCTTCCTACGAGCAGTACTTC. Translated, it gives CASSFSDRASYEQYF.

This chain links TRBV18 with TRBJ1-5; D call uncertain. In germline, CDR1 is KGHSH, CDR2 LQKENI. Trimming cost V 0 bases and J 0 bases, with 6 bases left between them. The CDR3 extends over 15 amino acids. CDR3 DNA: TGTGCCAGCTCACCACCAGACGATAGCAATCAGCCCCAGCATTTT. This codes for CASSPPDDSNQPQHF. Drawing the rest from reference TRBV18 and TRBJ1-5, the complete variable domain is NAGVMQNPRHLVRRRGQEARLRCSPMKGHSHVYWYRQLPEEGLKFMVYLQKENIIDESGMPKERFSAEFPKEGPSILRIQQVVRGDSAAYFCASSPPDDSNQPQHFGDGTRLSIL.

This clonotype was observed a handful of times. J is TRBJ2-3 and V is TRBV12-3 or TRBV12-4, with 7 bases fitting TRBD1. V shed 5 bases, J shed 0 bases, and the junction held 11 bases outside the gene matches. The CDR3 has 17 amino acids. CDR3: CASSKFGTEVSTDTQYF. The CDR3, as DNA: TGTGCCAGCAGTAAGTTCGGGACAGAAGTTAGCACAGATACGCAGTATTTT.

This clonotype was counted many times. CDR3 loop: CASSPRGNNEQFF. CDR3 coding DNA: TGTGCCAGCAGCCCTAGAGGGAACAATGAGCAGTTCTTC. The chain employs TRBV7-9 and TRBJ2-1; D may be TRBD2 (5 bases). CDR1 is SEHNR, CDR2 FQNEAQ, per germline (reference sequence). This CDR3 has 13 residues. Trimming took off 5 bases at V and 5 bases at J, with 10 bases between the two ends.

This clonotype came up a few times. The chain is built from TRBV25-1 and TRBJ2-7; D perhaps matches TRBD2 (6 bases). Germline V CDR1 and CDR2: MGHDK, SYGVNS. The CDR3 length is 15 residues. The V end lost 1 base, the J end lost 3 bases, and 13 bases lay between the germline ends. CDR3 sequence (DNA): TGTGCCAGCAGTGAATGGAGGGAAAACGGCTACGAGCAGTACTTC. Protein sequence: CASSEWRENGYEQYF.

V is TRBV7-9 and J is TRBJ2-1; D unresolved. The CDR3 is 14 amino acids. V shed 5 bases and J shed 9 bases, with 17 bases lying between them. Germline CDR1 and CDR2: SEHNR and FQNEAQ (reference sequence). The CDR3 bases are TGTGCCAGCAGCCCCCAGGCTAGTTTCGGTGAGCAGTTCTTC. Protein: CASSPQASFGEQFF.

The J gene is TRBJ2-7, the V gene TRBV12-3 or TRBV12-4; either TRBD1 or TRBD2 may fit D (5 bases each). The CDR3 totals 12 residues. V lost 6 bases and J 5 bases, leaving 11 bases between the germline ends. The CDR3 DNA reads as TGTGCCAGCAGCCGAGGGGCGGACGAGCAGTACTTC. This codes for CASSRGADEQYF.

This chain connects TRBV7-2 to TRBJ2-7; 7 bases match TRBD2. V gave up 3 bases and J gave up 6 bases; unmatched junction bases: 5. In germline, CDR1 is SGHTA, CDR2 FQGNSA. This CDR3 has 13 amino acids. The CDR3 loop reads CASSFLRGSEQYF. CDR3 nucleotides: TGTGCCAGCAGCTTCCTTCGCGGGAGCGAGCAGTACTTC.

A few counts support this clonotype. J is TRBJ2-1 and V is TRBV10-2; tentative D call: TRBD2 (6 bases). V lost 0 bases and J lost 7, with 16 bases in between. Per germline, CDR1 WSHSY and CDR2 SAAADI. The CDR3 extends over 16 amino acids. CDR3 bases: TGCGCCAGCAGTGAGTCCCCGGGACTCCCCTTAAATGAGCAGTTCTTC. Translating it yields CASSESPGLPLNEQFF.

The CDR3: CASSYPQGRDNEQYF. CDR3 nucleotide sequence: TGTGCCAGCAGTTACCCCCAGGGTCGAGACAACGAGCAGTACTTC. J is TRBJ2-7 and V is TRBV6-2 or TRBV6-3, with TRBD1 as a possible D gene (5 bases). Deletions cut 2 bases from V and 5 bases from J, with 16 bases between. Germline assignment: CDR1 MNHEY and CDR2 SVGEGT. The CDR3 length is 15 residues.

The chain couples TRBV5-5 to TRBJ2-7, with D hard to call. CDR1 SGHKS and CDR2 YYEKEE come from the germline V gene (reference sequence). The length of the CDR3 is 13 residues. V dropped 7 bases and J dropped 2 bases, with 13 bases sitting between them. The CDR3 sequence is CASEVTFPYEQYF. The CDR3 nucleotides read TGTGCCAGCGAAGTAACTTTCCCCTACGAGCAGTACTTC.

This clonotype has more than one count but fewer than ten. The genes are TRBV27 and TRBJ2-1; no clear D gene. Looked up from germline, CDR1 is MNHEY and CDR2 is SMNVEV (reference sequence). The ends were cut back, 7 bases at V and 10 bases at J, with 17 bases in the middle. The CDR3 has 13 amino acids. The CDR3 spells CASMASPAREQFF. The CDR3 bases are TGTGCCAGCATGGCATCTCCCGCACGGGAGCAGTTCTTC.

This clonotype was recorded at least ten times. This sequence joins TRBV2 and TRBJ2-1; 10 bases are a match to TRBD2. Trimming removed 5 bases from V and 3 bases from J; junction bases left unmatched: 1. CDR1 and CDR2 (germline): SNHLY, FYNNEI. This CDR3 comprises 14 residues. The CDR3: CASSSGRVYNEQFF. CDR3 sequence (DNA): TGTGCCAGCAGTAGCGGGAGGGTCTACAATGAGCAGTTCTTC.

The V and J genes are TRBV28 and TRBJ2-2, with D maybe TRBD2 (6 bases). Between the trimmed V and J ends, which lost 5 bases and 5 bases, there was a span of 21 bases. Per the germline V gene, CDR1 is MDHEN and CDR2 is SYDVKM. This CDR3 region has 17 residues. The CDR3 here is CASSRGARLAITGELFF. Written as DNA, the CDR3 is TGTGCCAGCAGTCGAGGTGCGAGGCTAGCGATAACCGGGGAGCTGTTTTTT.

The chain links TRBV7-2 to TRBJ2-1; D not resolved. The CDR3 is made up of 13 amino acids. The germline V gene encodes CDR1 SGHTA and CDR2 FQGNSA. Trimming took off 0 bases at V and 8 bases at J, with 8 bases between the two ends. CDR3 coding DNA: TGTGCCAGCAGCTTAGCCTATTTCTATGAGCAGTTCTTC. Translation: CASSLAYFYEQFF.

This clonotype was counted ten times or more. V and J are TRBV27 and TRBJ2-7, with D perhaps assigned TRBD1 or TRBD2 (6 bases each). Between the trimmed V and J ends, which lost 7 bases and 4 bases, there was a span of 17 bases. The CDR3 consists of 14 residues. CDR1 MNHEY and CDR2 SMNVEV come from the germline V gene (reference sequence). The CDR3 loop is CASKVGGMGYEQYF. In nucleotides, the CDR3 is TGTGCCAGCAAAGTCGGGGGCATGGGATACGAGCAGTACTTC.